This TCR beta chain is from a study of blood T cell repertoires in COVID-19. Study as a whole: Specimens from acute and convalescent COVID-19 originated in the United States, Italy and Spain. From T cells, B-cell-depleted T cells, or PBMCs came the material, which was cDNA or gDNA.

Authors' data handling: Reference gene primer amplification in the assay estimated nucleated cell counts. Clones were sequenced by immunoSEQ multiplex PCR, and TCRdb holds only the in-frame ones, with some missing. V, J and clone size reflect that table, while D and trimming were determined from the DNA. The sample records around 58,000 clones, approximately 82% being singletons. The CDR3 has 17 amino acids. The sample was peripheral blood. The origin of this receptor is a human donor in a cohort sampled during active COVID-19. This chain uses TRBV21-1 with TRBJ1-2. TRBV21-1 is termed a pseudogene. CDR3 DNA sequence: TGTGCCAGCAGCTCCCGTGGAACGGGGAGGTCTAACTATGGCTACACCTTC. Translating gives CASSSRGTGRSNYGYTF.